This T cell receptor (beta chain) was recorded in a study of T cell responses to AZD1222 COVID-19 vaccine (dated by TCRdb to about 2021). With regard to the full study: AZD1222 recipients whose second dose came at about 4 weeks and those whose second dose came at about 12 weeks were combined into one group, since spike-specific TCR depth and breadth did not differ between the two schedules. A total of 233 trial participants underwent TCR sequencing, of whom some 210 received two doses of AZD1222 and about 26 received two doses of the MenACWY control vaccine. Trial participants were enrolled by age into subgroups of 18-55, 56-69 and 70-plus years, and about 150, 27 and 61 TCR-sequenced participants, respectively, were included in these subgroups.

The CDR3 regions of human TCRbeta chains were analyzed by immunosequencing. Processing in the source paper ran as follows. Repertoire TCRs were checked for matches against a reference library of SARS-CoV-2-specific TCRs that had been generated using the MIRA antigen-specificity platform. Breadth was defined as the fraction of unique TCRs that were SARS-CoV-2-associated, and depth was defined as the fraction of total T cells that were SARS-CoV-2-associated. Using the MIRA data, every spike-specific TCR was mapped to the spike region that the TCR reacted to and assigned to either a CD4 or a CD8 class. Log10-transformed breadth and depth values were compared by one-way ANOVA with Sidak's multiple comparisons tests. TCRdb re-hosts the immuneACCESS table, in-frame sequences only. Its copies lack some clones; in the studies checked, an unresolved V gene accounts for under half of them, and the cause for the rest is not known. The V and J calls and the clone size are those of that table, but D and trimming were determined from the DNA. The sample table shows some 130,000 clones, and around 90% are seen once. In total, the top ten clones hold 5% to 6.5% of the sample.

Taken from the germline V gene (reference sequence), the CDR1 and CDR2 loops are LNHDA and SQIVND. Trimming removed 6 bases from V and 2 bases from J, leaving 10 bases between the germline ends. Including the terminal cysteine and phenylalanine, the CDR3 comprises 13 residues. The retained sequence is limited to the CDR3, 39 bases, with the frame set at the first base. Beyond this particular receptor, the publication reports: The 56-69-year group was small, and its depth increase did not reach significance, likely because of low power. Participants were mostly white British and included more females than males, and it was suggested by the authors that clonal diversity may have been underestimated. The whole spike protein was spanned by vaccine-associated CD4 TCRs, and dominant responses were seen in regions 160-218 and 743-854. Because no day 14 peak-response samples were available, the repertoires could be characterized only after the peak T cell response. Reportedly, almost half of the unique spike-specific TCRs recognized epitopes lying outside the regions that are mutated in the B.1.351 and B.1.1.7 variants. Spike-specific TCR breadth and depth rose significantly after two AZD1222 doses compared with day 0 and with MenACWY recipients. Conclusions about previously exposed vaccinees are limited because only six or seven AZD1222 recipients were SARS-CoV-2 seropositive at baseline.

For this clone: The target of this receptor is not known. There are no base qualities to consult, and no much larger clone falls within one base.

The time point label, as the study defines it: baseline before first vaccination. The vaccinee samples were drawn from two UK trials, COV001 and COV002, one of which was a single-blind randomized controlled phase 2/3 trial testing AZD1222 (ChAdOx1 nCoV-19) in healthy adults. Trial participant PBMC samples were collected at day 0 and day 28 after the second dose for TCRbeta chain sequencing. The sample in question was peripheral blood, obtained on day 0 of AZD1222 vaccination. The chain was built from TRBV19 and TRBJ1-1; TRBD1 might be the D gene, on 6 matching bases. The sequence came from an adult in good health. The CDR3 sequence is CASSGQHNTEAFF. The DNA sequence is TGTGCCAGTAGCGGACAGCATAACACTGAAGCTTTCTTT.